This TCR beta chain was recorded in a study of radiation and T cells in renal cell carcinoma. Trimming pared 6 bases from V and 4 bases from J, leaving 12 bases between. CDR1 is SQVTM and CDR2 is ANQGSEA in the germline V gene. The CDR3 runs to 12 residues. The protocol was immunoSEQ multiplex PCR, while the TCRdb copy is restricted to in-frame clones and leaves out a portion. Found here are approximately 80,000 clones, 80% to 90% of them singletons; the top ten hold 6%. Time point specified: blood 4 weeks post-SBRT, at nephrectomy. The treatment here: 15 Gy SBRT to primary tumor, nephrectomy 4 weeks later. The tumor was a clear cell renal cell carcinoma.

This clonotype was sampled from a woman in her 70s with renal cell carcinoma. The chain employs TRBV29-1 and TRBJ2-5, with D maybe TRBD2 (6 bases). The sequencing here drew on blood, taken from a patient whose treatment included radiotherapy and nephrectomy. CDR3 DNA: TGCAGCGTGACAACCGGGGGAGAGACCCAGTACTTC. It encodes CSVTTGGETQYF.